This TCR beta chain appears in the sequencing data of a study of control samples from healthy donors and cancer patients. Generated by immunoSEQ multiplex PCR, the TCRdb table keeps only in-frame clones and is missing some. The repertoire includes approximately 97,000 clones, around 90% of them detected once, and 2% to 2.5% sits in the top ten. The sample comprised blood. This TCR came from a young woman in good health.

CDR3 in DNA: TGTGCCAGCAGCCAAGAGCCAGGGGCTGGAAACACCATATATTTT. Translating gives CASSQEPGAGNTIYF. V and J are TRBV3-1 (or the pseudogene TRBV3-2) and TRBJ1-3; possibly TRBD1 for D (6 bases). This CDR3 region has 15 residues. Germline V gene lookup returns CDR1 LGHDT and CDR2 YNNKEL (reference sequence). Trimming removed 0 bases from V and 2 bases from J, with 8 bases in between.